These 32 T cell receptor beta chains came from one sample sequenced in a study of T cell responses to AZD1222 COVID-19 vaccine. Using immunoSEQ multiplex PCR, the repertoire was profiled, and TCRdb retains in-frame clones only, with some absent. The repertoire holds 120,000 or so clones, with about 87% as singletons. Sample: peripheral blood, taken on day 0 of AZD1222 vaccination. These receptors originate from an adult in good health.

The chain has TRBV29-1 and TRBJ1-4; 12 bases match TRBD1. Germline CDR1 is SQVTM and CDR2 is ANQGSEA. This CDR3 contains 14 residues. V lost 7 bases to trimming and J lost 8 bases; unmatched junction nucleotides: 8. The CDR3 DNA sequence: TGCAGCGGACGGGACAGGGGGCGTGGCGAAAAACTGTTTTTT. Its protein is CSGRDRGRGEKLFF.

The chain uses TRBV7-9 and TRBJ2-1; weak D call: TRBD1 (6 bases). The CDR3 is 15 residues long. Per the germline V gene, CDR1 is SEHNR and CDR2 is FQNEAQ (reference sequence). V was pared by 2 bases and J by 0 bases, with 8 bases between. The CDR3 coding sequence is TGTGCCAGCAGCTTACAGGGGAGCTCCTACAATGAGCAGTTCTTC. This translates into CASSLQGSSYNEQFF. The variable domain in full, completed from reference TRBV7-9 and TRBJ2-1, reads DTGVSQNPRHKITKRGQNVTFRCDPISEHNRLYWYRQTLGQGPEFLTYFQNEAQLEKSRLLSDRFSAERPKGSFSTLEIQRTEQGDSAMYLCASSLQGSSYNEQFFGPGTRLTVL.

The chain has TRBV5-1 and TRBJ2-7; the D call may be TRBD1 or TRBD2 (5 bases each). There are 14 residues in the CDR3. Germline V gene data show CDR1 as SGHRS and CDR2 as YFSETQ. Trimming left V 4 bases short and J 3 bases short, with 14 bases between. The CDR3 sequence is CASSLTGTYYEQYF. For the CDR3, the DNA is TGCGCCAGCAGCCTCACCGGGACGTACTACGAGCAGTACTTC.

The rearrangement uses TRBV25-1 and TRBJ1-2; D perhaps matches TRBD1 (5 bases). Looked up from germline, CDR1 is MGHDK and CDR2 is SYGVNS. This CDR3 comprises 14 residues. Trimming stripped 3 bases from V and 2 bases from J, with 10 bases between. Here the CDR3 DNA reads TGTGCCAGCAGTGAGGGACGGGGGAACTATGGCTACACCTTC. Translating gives CASSEGRGNYGYTF.

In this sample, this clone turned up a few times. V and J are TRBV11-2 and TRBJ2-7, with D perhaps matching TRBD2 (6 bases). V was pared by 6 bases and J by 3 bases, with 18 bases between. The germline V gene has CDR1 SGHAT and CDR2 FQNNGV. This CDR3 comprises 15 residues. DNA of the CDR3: TGTGCCAGCAGACCATCCGGGGGAGTTCTCTACGAGCAGTACTTC. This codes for CASRPSGGVLYEQYF.

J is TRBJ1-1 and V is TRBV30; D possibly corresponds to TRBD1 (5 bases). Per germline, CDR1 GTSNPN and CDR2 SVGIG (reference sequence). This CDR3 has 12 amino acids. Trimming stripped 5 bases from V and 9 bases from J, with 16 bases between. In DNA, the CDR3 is TGTGCCTGGGGATCCCAGGGACCTAAAGCTTTCTTT. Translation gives CAWGSQGPKAFF.

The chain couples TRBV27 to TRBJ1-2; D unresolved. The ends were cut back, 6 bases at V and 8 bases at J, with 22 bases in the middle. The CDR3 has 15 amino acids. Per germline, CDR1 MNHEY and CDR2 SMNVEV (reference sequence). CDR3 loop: CASRPSSAGFGGYTF. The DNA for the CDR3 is TGTGCCAGCAGGCCTAGCTCCGCAGGTTTTGGAGGCTACACCTTC.

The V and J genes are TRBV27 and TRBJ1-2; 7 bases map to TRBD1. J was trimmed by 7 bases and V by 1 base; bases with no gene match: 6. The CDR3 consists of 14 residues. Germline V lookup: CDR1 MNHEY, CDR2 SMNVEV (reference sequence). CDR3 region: CASSLFGRQGGYTF. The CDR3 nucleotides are TGTGCCAGCAGTTTATTCGGGCGACAGGGTGGCTACACCTTC.

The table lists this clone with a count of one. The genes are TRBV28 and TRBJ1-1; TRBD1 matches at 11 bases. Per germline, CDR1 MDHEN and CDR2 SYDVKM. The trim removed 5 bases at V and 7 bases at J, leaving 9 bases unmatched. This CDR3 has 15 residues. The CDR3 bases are TGTGCCAGCAGTACCAGGACAGGGGGCTGGAGTGAAGCTTTCTTT. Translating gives CASSTRTGGWSEAFF.

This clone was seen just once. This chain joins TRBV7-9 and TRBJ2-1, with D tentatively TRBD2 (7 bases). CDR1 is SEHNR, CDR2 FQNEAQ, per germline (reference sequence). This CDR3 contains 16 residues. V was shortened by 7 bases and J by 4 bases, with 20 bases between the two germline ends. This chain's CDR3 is CASTGGPGGGYNEQFF. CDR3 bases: TGTGCCAGCACAGGAGGGCCGGGGGGCGGATACAATGAGCAGTTCTTC.

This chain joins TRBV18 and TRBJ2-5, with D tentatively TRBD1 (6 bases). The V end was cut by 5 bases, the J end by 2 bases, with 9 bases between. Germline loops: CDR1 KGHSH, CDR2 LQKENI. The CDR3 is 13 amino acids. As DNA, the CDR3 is TGTGCCAGCTCATCGGACAGACAAGAGACCCAGTACTTC. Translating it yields CASSSDRQETQYF. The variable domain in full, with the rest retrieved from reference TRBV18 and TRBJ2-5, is NAGVMQNPRHLVRRRGQEARLRCSPMKGHSHVYWYRQLPEEGLKFMVYLQKENIIDESGMPKERFSAEFPKEGPSILRIQQVVRGDSAAYFCASSSDRQETQYFGPGTRLLVL.

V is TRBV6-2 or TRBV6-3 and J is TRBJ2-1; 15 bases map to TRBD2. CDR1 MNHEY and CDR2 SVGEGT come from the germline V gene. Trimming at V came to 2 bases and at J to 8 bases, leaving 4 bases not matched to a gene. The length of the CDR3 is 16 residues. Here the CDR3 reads CASSYPGTSGRYEQFF. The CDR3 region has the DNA TGTGCCAGCAGTTACCCCGGGACTAGCGGGAGGTATGAGCAGTTCTTC.

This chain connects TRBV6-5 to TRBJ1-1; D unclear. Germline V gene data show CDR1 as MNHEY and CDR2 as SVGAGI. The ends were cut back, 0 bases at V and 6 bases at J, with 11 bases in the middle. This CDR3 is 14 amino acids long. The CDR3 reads CASSYSTGNAEAFF. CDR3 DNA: TGTGCCAGCAGTTACTCGACCGGGAATGCTGAAGCTTTCTTT.

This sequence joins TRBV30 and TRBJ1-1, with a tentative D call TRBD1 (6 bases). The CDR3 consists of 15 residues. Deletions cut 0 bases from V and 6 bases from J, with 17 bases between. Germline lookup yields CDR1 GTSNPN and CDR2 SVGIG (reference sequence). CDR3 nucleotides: TGTGCCTGGAGTGTCACCAGGGGAGTTAGGGCTGAAGCTTTCTTT. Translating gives CAWSVTRGVRAEAFF.

The CDR3 loop reads CATPGTSGNNEQFF. DNA for the CDR3: TGTGCCACCCCAGGGACTAGCGGCAACAATGAGCAGTTCTTC. The rearrangement uses TRBV24-1 and TRBJ2-1; TRBD2 matches at 11 bases. The CDR3 extends over 14 amino acids. The V and J ends lost 9 bases and 5 bases, in that order; junction bases with no gene match: 5. CDR1 KGHDR and CDR2 SFDVKD come from the germline V gene.

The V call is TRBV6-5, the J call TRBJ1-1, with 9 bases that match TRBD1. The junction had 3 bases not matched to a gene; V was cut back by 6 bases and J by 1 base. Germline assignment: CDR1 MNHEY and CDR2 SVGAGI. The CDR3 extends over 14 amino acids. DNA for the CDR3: TGTGCCAGCAGGGGGACAGGGAAGAACACTGAAGCTTTCTTT. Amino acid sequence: CASRGTGKNTEAFF.

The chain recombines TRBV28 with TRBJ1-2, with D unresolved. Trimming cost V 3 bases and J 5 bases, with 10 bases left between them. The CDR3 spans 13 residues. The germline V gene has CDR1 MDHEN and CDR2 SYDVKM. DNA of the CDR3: TGTGCCAGCAGTTTGCCTATCTGGTATGGCTACACCTTC. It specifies CASSLPIWYGYTF.

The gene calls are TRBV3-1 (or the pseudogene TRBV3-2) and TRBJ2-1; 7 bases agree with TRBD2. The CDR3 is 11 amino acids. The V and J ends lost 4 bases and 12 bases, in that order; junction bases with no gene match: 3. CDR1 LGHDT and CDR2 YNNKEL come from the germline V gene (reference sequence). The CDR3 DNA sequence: TGTGCCAGCAGCCGGGAGGGCTCGCAGTTCTTC. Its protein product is CASSREGSQFF.

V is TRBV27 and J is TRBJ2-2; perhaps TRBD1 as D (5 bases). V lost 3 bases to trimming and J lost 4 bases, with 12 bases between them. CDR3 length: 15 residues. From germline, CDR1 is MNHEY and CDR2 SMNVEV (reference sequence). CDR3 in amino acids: CASSLQGDGTGELFF. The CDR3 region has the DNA TGTGCCAGCAGTTTGCAGGGTGATGGCACCGGGGAGCTGTTTTTT.

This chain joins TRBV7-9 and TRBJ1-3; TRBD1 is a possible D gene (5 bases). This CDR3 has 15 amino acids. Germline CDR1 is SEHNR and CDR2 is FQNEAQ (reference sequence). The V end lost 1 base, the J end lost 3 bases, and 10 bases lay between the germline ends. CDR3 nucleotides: TGTGCCAGCAGCTTAGATGCGGGGGTTGGAAACACCATATATTTT. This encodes CASSLDAGVGNTIYF.

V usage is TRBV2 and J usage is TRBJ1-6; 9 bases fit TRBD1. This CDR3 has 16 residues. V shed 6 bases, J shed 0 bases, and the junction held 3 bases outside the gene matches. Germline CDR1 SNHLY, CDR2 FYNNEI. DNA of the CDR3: TGTGCCAGCAGGGGGACAGGGAGCTCCTATAATTCACCCCTCCACTTT. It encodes CASRGTGSSYNSPLHF.

The CDR3: CASSLGLGQINEQYF. The DNA for the CDR3 is TGTGCCAGCAGCTTAGGCCTCGGACAGATCAACGAGCAGTACTTC. V usage is TRBV13 and J usage is TRBJ2-7; tentative D call: TRBD1 (6 bases). The CDR3 spans 15 residues. Trimming cost V 0 bases and J 5 bases, with 14 bases left between them. Germline V CDR1 and CDR2: PRHDT, FYEKMQ (reference sequence).

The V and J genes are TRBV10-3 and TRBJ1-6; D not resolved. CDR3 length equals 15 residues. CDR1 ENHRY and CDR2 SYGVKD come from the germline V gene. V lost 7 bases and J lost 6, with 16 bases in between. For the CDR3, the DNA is TGTGCCATCAAGACGGGGTCATCATTTAATTCACCCCTCCACTTT. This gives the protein CAIKTGSSFNSPLHF.

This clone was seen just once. CDR3 coding DNA: TGCGCCAGCAGCCAACTAGGACTAGCCTCAGATACGCAGTATTTT. It encodes CASSQLGLASDTQYF. The chain couples TRBV4-1 to TRBJ2-3, with 8 bases that match TRBD2. CDR3 length: 15 amino acids. Germline CDR1 is MGHRA and CDR2 is YSYEKL. J lost 4 bases, V lost 2 bases, and 5 bases had no gene match.

The CDR3 loop reads CASSARSYEQYF. Written as DNA, the CDR3 is TGTGCCAGTAGTGCGAGGTCCTACGAGCAGTACTTC. The chain recombines TRBV19 with TRBJ2-7; D gene uncertain. The CDR3 spans 12 residues. Germline V lookup: CDR1 LNHDA, CDR2 SQIVND (reference sequence). The V end was cut by 5 bases, the J end by 1 base, with 6 bases between.

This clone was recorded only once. CDR3 in amino acids: CASSQRQGAGYGYTF. The DNA for the CDR3 is TGTGCCAGCAGCCAGAGACAGGGGGCTGGCTATGGCTACACCTTC. The rearrangement joins TRBV28 to TRBJ1-2; 10 bases are a match to TRBD1. The V gene's germline CDR1 is MDHEN and CDR2 SYDVKM. The CDR3 length is 15 residues. The V segment lost 6 bases and the J segment 4 bases; nucleotides outside the gene matches: 8.

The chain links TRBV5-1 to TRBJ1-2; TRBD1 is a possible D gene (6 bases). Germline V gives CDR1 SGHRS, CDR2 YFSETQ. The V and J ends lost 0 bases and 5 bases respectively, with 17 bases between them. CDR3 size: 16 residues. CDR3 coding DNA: TGCGCCAGCAGCTTGGGTTTGGGCAGGGGACGATATGGCTACACCTTC. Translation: CASSLGLGRGRYGYTF.

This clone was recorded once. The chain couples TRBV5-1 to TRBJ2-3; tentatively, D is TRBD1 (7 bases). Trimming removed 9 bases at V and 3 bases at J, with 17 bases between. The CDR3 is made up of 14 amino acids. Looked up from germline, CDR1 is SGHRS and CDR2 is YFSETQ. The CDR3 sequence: CATAGGRMTDTQYF. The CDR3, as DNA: TGCGCCACCGCAGGGGGGCGGATGACAGATACGCAGTATTTT.

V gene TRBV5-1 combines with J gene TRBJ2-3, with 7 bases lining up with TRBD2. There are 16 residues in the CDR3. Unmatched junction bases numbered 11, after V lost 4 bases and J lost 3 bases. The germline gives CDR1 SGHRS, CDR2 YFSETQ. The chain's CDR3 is CASSPLAVSPTDTQYF. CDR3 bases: TGCGCCAGCAGCCCTCTAGCGGTCTCGCCGACAGATACGCAGTATTTT.

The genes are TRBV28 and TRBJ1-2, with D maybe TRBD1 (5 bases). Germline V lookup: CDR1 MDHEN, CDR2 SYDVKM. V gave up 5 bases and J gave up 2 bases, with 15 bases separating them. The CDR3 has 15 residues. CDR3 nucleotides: TGTGCCAGCAGTACCCCTACGGGGCTGAACTATGGCTACACCTTC. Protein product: CASSTPTGLNYGYTF.

Here the CDR3 DNA reads TGTGCCAGCAGTGAGAATGGACTACCTACCTACGAGCAGTACTTC. Its protein is CASSENGLPTYEQYF. The V call is TRBV25-1, the J call TRBJ2-7, with D perhaps matching TRBD2 (6 bases). Germline V gene data show CDR1 as MGHDK and CDR2 as SYGVNS. CDR3 size: 15 residues. The germline V and J ends were trimmed by 3 bases and 2 bases, with 14 bases remaining between them.

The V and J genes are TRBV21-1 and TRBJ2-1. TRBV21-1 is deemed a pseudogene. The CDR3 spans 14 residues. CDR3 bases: TGTGCCAGCAGACGGCCCGGTTGGTACAATGAGCAGTTCTTC. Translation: CASRRPGWYNEQFF.